Each of the 17 T cell receptor beta chains below was sequenced from the same sample in a study of blood T cell repertoires in COVID-19. Using immunoSEQ multiplex PCR, the repertoire was profiled, and TCRdb retains in-frame clones only, with some absent. The data hold approximately 69,000 clones, with 60% to 80% observed a single time. Sequencing input: peripheral blood. These receptors were collected from a man aged 60-69 years with acute or convalescent COVID-19.

V is TRBV10-2 and J is TRBJ2-3; D possibly corresponds to TRBD2 (7 bases). From germline, CDR1 is WSHSY and CDR2 SAAADI. The CDR3 is made up of 16 amino acids. Trimming removed 2 bases at V and 5 bases at J, with 17 bases between. The CDR3 here is CASSEPAGARGDTQYF. CDR3 in DNA: TGCGCCAGCAGTGAGCCGGCGGGGGCCCGGGGAGATACGCAGTATTTT.

This chain connects TRBV9 to TRBJ2-3; D is unclear. The germline gives CDR1 SGDLS, CDR2 YYNGEE. There are 16 residues in the CDR3. Trimming removed 0 bases at V and 7 bases at J, with 18 bases between. In DNA, the CDR3 is TGTGCCAGCAGCGTAGTTTCGTCGACTCTACCCCATACGCAGTATTTT. Translation: CASSVVSSTLPHTQYF.

The CDR3 spells CASSSIRGGANEQFF. The CDR3 nucleotides read TGTGCCAGCAGCTCCATTCGGGGGGGGGCCAATGAGCAGTTCTTC. The V gene is TRBV11-2, the J gene TRBJ2-1; 8 bases match TRBD2. The germline CDR1 and CDR2 sequences are SGHAT and FQNNGV. V lost 4 bases to trimming and J lost 6 bases; unmatched junction nucleotides: 8. There are 15 residues in the CDR3.

This chain links TRBV27 with TRBJ1-5; 8 bases are shared with TRBD1. The V segment lost 6 bases and the J segment 4 bases; nucleotides outside the gene matches: 5. CDR1 is MNHEY and CDR2 is SMNVEV in the germline V gene (reference sequence). This CDR3 region has 14 residues. CDR3 sequence reads: CASSWTGPNQPQHF. The CDR3 DNA is TGTGCCAGCAGCTGGACAGGGCCAAATCAGCCCCAGCATTTT.

The chain is built from TRBV5-6 and TRBJ2-1; possibly TRBD2 for D (6 bases). The V end lost 3 bases, the J end lost 4 bases, and 11 bases lay between the germline ends. The CDR3 is 14 residues long. Germline CDR1 is SGHDT and CDR2 is YYEEEE. In DNA form, the CDR3 reads TGTGCCAGCAGCTGGGGGGAGGCTTACAATGAGCAGTTCTTC. Amino acid sequence: CASSWGEAYNEQFF.

This chain connects TRBV19 to TRBJ1-2, with D unresolved. V lost 4 bases and J lost 4, with 13 bases in between. Germline values: CDR1 LNHDA, CDR2 SQIVND (reference sequence). The CDR3 is 14 residues long. Here the CDR3 reads CASSRGPDLYGYTF. The CDR3 coding sequence is TGTGCCAGTAGTAGAGGCCCAGACCTCTATGGCTACACCTTC. Combining the CDR3 with reference TRBV19 and TRBJ1-2 gives the whole variable domain DGGITQSPKYLFRKEGQNVTLSCEQNLNHDAMYWYRQDPGQGLRLIYYSQIVNDFQKGDIAEGYSVSREKKESFPLTVTSAQKNPTAFYLCASSRGPDLYGYTFGSGTRLTVV.

The rearrangement joins TRBV28 to TRBJ1-5, with 7 bases lining up with TRBD1. There are 16 residues in the CDR3. Germline V lookup: CDR1 MDHEN, CDR2 SYDVKM. After removal of 7 bases from V and 0 bases from J, the junction contained 9 bases not matched to a gene. CDR3 protein: CASKKGATSSNQPQHF. The CDR3, as DNA: TGTGCCAGCAAAAAGGGGGCGACTTCTAGCAATCAGCCCCAGCATTTT.

The chain combines TRBV6-1 with TRBJ1-5, with 7 bases matching TRBD1. Unmatched junction bases numbered 8, after V lost 2 bases and J lost 4 bases. This CDR3 comprises 16 residues. Germline CDR1 reads MNHNS; CDR2 reads SASEGT. The CDR3 region is CASSERYRGNNQPQHF. Here the CDR3 DNA reads TGTGCCAGCAGTGAAAGGTACAGGGGAAATAATCAGCCCCAGCATTTT.

The chain combines TRBV2 with TRBJ1-6, with a weak D call TRBD1 (5 bases). Germline values: CDR1 SNHLY, CDR2 FYNNEI. This CDR3 region has 12 residues. Trimming took off 9 bases at V and 7 bases at J, with 10 bases between the two ends. DNA of the CDR3: TGTGCCAGGGGGCTGGGGAATTCACCCCTCCACTTT. This sequence encodes CARGLGNSPLHF.

V usage is TRBV5-1 and J usage is TRBJ2-5; 7 positions match TRBD1. The CDR3 contains 15 residues. The germline V gene has CDR1 SGHRS and CDR2 YFSETQ. V lost 4 bases to trimming and J lost 2 bases; unmatched junction nucleotides: 8. The CDR3, as DNA: TGCGCCAGCAGCCGCGTAGGGACAGAGCAAGAGACCCAGTACTTC. Protein product: CASSRVGTEQETQYF.

This chain connects TRBV21-1 to TRBJ1-2; the DNA was not used to check the table's D call, TRBD1. TRBV21-1 represents a pseudogene. The CDR3 loop spans 13 amino acids. The CDR3: CASSRTEIYGYTF. The CDR3 region has the DNA TGTGCCAGCAGCCGGACAGAAATCTATGGCTACACCTTC.

The rearrangement joins TRBV6-5 to TRBJ1-2; D not certain. Germline V gene data show CDR1 as MNHEY and CDR2 as SVGAGI. The CDR3 runs 13 residues. Trimming removed 0 bases from V and 6 bases from J, with 8 bases in between. Written as DNA, the CDR3 is TGTGCCAGCAGTTACTCAGGGAGGAATGGCTACACCTTC. It codes for CASSYSGRNGYTF.

This rearrangement joins TRBV6-5 to TRBJ1-1; a weak D match, TRBD1 (5 bases). V was pared by 2 bases and J by 4 bases, with 5 bases between. Per germline, CDR1 MNHEY and CDR2 SVGAGI. The CDR3 contains 12 residues. The CDR3 spells CASSYGATEAFF. The DNA for the CDR3 is TGTGCCAGCAGTTACGGGGCCACTGAAGCTTTCTTT.

This clone came up a few times. V usage is TRBV5-1 and J usage is TRBJ1-6; maybe TRBD1 (5 bases). Trimming left V 2 bases short and J 7 bases short, with 10 bases between. This CDR3 has 14 amino acids. The germline gives CDR1 SGHRS, CDR2 YFSETQ. The CDR3 DNA reads as TGCGCCAGCAGCTTAGACAGCCAAAATTCACCCCTCCACTTT. It yields the protein CASSLDSQNSPLHF.

The count of this clone is one. This chain connects TRBV4-2 to TRBJ1-4; D is possibly TRBD1 (5 bases). The V gene lost 0 bases and the J gene lost 5 bases, with 19 bases spanning the gap. The germline gives CDR1 LGHNA, CDR2 YNFKEQ. This CDR3 contains 18 residues. The CDR3 DNA reads as TGTGCCAGCAGCCAAGAGGCCAGGTCAGGGCTAATAAATGAAAAACTGTTTTTT. It codes for CASSQEARSGLINEKLFF.

This chain links TRBV5-1 with TRBJ1-4; 7 bases fit TRBD1. V lost 4 bases and J lost 8; bases outside the gene matches: 17. CDR1 is SGHRS, CDR2 YFSETQ, per germline. There are 17 residues in the CDR3. The CDR3 DNA follows: TGCGCCAGCAGCACTCGACAGGGTGTATCGGCCGGAGAAAAACTGTTTTTT. This sequence encodes CASSTRQGVSAGEKLFF.

V gene TRBV7-2 combines with J gene TRBJ2-3, with D unresolved. This CDR3 contains 11 residues. In germline, CDR1 is SGHTA, CDR2 FQGNSA. Trimming shortened V by 2 bases and J by 5 bases, and 2 bases separated the two germline ends. The CDR3 nucleotides read TGTGCCAGCAGCTTACGAGATACGCAGTATTTT. Translation: CASSLRDTQYF.